One sample yielded the 10 T cell receptor beta chains listed below, sequenced in a study of cytomegalovirus exposure and HLA in healthy donors. Using immunoSEQ multiplex PCR, the repertoire was profiled, and TCRdb retains in-frame clones only, with some absent. This table has roughly 84,000 clones, approximately 91% appearing once. Sequences were obtained from PBMCs. These receptors came from a young man in good health and CMV-seronegative.

The count of this clone is one. J is TRBJ2-5 and V is TRBV7-2; weak D call: TRBD2 (6 bases). The CDR3 extends over 14 amino acids. With 4 bases removed from V and 4 bases from J, the gap between germline ends came to 13 bases. CDR1 is SGHTA and CDR2 is FQGNSA in the germline V gene. The CDR3 DNA follows: TGTGCCAGCAGCTCCGATATGGGGGGAGAGACCCAGTACTTC. Residues: CASSSDMGGETQYF. The full variable domain, with the rest looked up from reference TRBV7-2 and TRBJ2-5, is GAGVSQSPSNKVTEKGKDVELRCDPISGHTALYWYRQSLGQGLEFLIYFQGNSAPDKSGLPSDRFSAERTGGSVSTLTIQRTQQEDSAVYLCASSSDMGGETQYFGPGTRLLVL.

In the case of this clone: One end of the junction is discordant with germline, which a read error may explain. The genes are TRBV7-7 and TRBJ2-1, with 8 bases that match TRBD2. The CDR3 is made up of 16 amino acids. From germline, CDR1 is SSHAT and CDR2 FNYEAQ (reference sequence). CDR3 sequence: CASSRAMAGGPNEQFF. In DNA form, the CDR3 reads TGTGCTAGCAGCCGTGCCATGGCGGGGGGACCCAATGAGCAGTTCTTC.

This clone occurred a few times. The chain employs TRBV4-1 and TRBJ2-7; no clear D gene. The CDR3 totals 15 residues. V was cut by 0 bases and J by 3 bases, with 12 bases left in between. Germline V lookup: CDR1 MGHRA, CDR2 YSYEKL. Here the CDR3 reads CASSQEGGKLYEQYF. CDR3 nucleotide sequence: TGCGCCAGCAGCCAAGAAGGCGGCAAGCTCTACGAGCAGTACTTC.

V gene TRBV30 combines with J gene TRBJ2-7; TRBD2 agrees at 7 bases. The length of the CDR3 is 14 residues. J lost 3 bases, V lost 7 bases, and 12 bases had no gene match. In germline, CDR1 is GTSNPN, CDR2 SVGIG (reference sequence). This CDR3 is CASKPTGLLYEQYF. Here the CDR3 DNA reads TGTGCCTCAAAACCGACGGGACTACTCTACGAGCAGTACTTC.

The gene calls are TRBV28 and TRBJ2-7, with TRBD1 as a possible D gene (5 bases). Between the trimmed V and J ends, which lost 1 base and 0 bases, there was a span of 7 bases. The length of the CDR3 is 14 residues. Germline assignment: CDR1 MDHEN and CDR2 SYDVKM. In nucleotides, the CDR3 is TGTGCCAGCAGTTTATTAGACAGCTCCTACGAGCAGTACTTC. Residues: CASSLLDSSYEQYF.

About this clone: At one end the junction does not follow the germline gene, possibly because of a read error. This chain links TRBV9 with TRBJ2-1; D possibly corresponds to TRBD1 (5 bases). This CDR3 has 15 residues. The germline V gene has CDR1 SGDLS and CDR2 YYNGEE. CDR3: CASSVEGLSFNEQFF. The CDR3 nucleotides are TGTGCCAGCAGCGTAGAGGGGCTTTCCTTCAATGAGCAGTTCTTC.

The chain uses TRBV19 and TRBJ2-5, with a possible D match to TRBD2 (5 bases). Between the trimmed V and J ends, which lost 8 bases and 7 bases, there was a span of 14 bases. Per the germline V gene, CDR1 is LNHDA and CDR2 is SQIVND (reference sequence). The CDR3 totals 12 residues. CDR3 region: CASRRETGTQYF. The CDR3 DNA is TGTGCCAGTCGAAGGGAGACCGGGACCCAGTACTTC.

Only one count was recorded for this clone. This chain links TRBV7-3 with TRBJ1-1; maybe TRBD1 (6 bases). The CDR3 consists of 13 residues. Germline assignment: CDR1 SGHTA and CDR2 FQGTGA. V dropped 2 bases and J dropped 3 bases, with 7 bases sitting between them. Here the CDR3 reads CASSLEGDTEAFF. The CDR3 bases are TGTGCCAGCAGCTTAGAGGGGGACACTGAAGCTTTCTTT.

The chain joins TRBV7-9 to TRBJ1-1; D call uncertain. Trimming removed 1 base from V and 7 bases from J, with 7 bases in between. Germline V gene data show CDR1 as SEHNR and CDR2 as FQNEAQ (reference sequence). This CDR3 region has 12 residues. Here the CDR3 DNA reads TGTGCCAGCAGCTTAGAAGCTTATGAAGCTTTCTTT. Translated, it gives CASSLEAYEAFF.

The chain has TRBV9 and TRBJ2-7; TRBD1 is a possible D gene (6 bases). In germline, CDR1 is SGDLS, CDR2 YYNGEE. This CDR3 is 15 amino acids long. V was shortened by 0 bases and J by 5 bases, with 15 bases between the two germline ends. CDR3 in DNA: TGTGCCAGCAGCGTAGCGGCAGGGGTTACGGACGAGCAGTACTTC. Protein product: CASSVAAGVTDEQYF.